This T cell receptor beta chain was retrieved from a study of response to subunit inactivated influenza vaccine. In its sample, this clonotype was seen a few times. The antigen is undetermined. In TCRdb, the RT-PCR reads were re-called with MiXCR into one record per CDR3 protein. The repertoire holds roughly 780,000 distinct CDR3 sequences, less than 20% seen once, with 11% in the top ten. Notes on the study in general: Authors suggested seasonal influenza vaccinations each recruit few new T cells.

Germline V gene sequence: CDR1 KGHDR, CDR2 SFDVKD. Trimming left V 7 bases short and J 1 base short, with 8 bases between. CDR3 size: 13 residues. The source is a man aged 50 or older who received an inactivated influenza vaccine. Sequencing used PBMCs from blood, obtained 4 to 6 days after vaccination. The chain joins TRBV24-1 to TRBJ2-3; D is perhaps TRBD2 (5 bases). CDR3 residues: CATRDLRTDTQYF. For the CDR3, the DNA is TGTGCCACCAGGGACTTACGCACAGATACGCAGTATTTT.